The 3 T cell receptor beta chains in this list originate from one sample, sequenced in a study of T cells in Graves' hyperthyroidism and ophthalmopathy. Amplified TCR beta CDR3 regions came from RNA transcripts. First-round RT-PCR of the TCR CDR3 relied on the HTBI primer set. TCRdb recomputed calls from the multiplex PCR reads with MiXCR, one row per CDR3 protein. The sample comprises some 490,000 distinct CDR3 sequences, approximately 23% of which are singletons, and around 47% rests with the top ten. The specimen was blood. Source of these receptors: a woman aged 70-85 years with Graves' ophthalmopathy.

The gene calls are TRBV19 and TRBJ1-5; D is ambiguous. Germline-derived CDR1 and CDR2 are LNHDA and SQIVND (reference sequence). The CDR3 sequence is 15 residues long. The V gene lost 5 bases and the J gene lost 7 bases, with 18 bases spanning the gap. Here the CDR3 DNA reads TGTGCCAGTAGTCGAGAGTCCCGGGGATTCCAGCCCCAGCATTTT. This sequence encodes CASSRESRGFQPQHF.

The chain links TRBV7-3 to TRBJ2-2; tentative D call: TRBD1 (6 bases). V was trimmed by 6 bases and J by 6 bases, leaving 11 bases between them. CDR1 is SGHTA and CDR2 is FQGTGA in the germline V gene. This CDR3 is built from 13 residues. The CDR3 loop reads CASSNRDPGELFF. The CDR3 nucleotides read TGTGCCAGCAGTAACAGGGATCCCGGGGAGCTGTTTTTT.

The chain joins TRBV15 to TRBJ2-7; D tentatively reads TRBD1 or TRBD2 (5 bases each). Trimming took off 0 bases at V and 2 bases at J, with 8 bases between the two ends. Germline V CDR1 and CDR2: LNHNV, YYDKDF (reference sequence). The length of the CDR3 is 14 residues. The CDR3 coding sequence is TGTGCCACCAGCAGAGATTCGGGGCCCTACGAGCAGTACTTC. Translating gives CATSRDSGPYEQYF. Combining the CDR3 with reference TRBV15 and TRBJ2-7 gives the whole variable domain DAMVIQNPRYQVTQFGKPVTLSCSQTLNHNVMYWYQQKSSQAPKLLFHYYDKDFNNEADTPDNFQSRRPNTSFCFLDIRSPGLGDTAMYLCATSRDSGPYEQYFGPGTRLTVT.